The rows below give T cell receptor beta chains drawn from one sample of a study of identical twins. One entry per CDR3 protein results from TCRdb running MiXCR on the 5' RACE reads. The sample records about 240,000 distinct CDR3 sequences, roughly 13% being singletons. Separately, the same data were catalogued under a study of yellow fever vaccine responses in identical twins.

Source material: memory (CD45RO+) T cells sorted from blood. Receptors originate from a woman aged 18-35 years in good health. CDR3s include the opening cysteine and the closing phenylalanine or tryptophan.

v_call cdr3_aa
TRBV7-2 CASSARGVSYEQYF
TRBV6-5 CASSYDGRGANTQYF
TRBV6-6 CASEGDGQEQYF
TRBV9 CASSERRGALTDTQYF
TRBV5-4 CASSLELAGGPEQYF
TRBV11-2 CASSRRGRNTEAFF
TRBV4-3 CASSQDGPSRGWTGELFF
TRBV19 CASKSQGAGDSNQPQHF
TRBV12-3/TRBV12-4 CASSLIRGGGNQPQHF
TRBV10-3 CAISVFSDTGELFF
TRBV7-2 CASSLAWNNEQYF
TRBV7-9 CASSPSGAETQYF
TRBV5-1 CASSLVGGGTYNEQFF
TRBV29-1 CSVVWGKANQPQHF
TRBV30 CAWSVRVSGRTEQFF